This T cell receptor beta chain was profiled in a study of blood T cells in healthy people across ages. Study-wide results and caveats: The study found TCR beta diversity correlated strongly with naive T cell percentage.

This clonotype was seen a few times. Its antigen is undetermined. Primed by a sample-barcoded 5' primer and a J-beta primer mix, a second PCR proceeded for about 6 to 11 cycles. TCRdb reprocessed the 5' RACE reads with MiXCR, giving one entry per CDR3 protein. The sample shows 1.5 million or so distinct CDR3 sequences, about 40% of them seen only once. V lost 4 bases, J lost 4 bases, and 15 bases stayed unmatched. The CDR3 has 17 residues. CDR1 and CDR2 from the germline V gene are SGHRS and YFSETQ. The sample was blood. The chain couples TRBV5-1 to TRBJ2-7; 9 bases fit TRBD1. This clonotype was obtained from a young woman in good health. The CDR3 DNA reads TGCGCCAGCAGCCTAACCGGAAACCAGGGACAGGGATACGAGCAGTACTTC. This encodes CASSLTGNQGQGYEQYF.